These T cell receptor beta chains were read from a single sample in a study of blood T cell repertoires in COVID-19. Profiled with immunoSEQ multiplex PCR; TCRdb holds only in-frame clones, not every one. The data show some 200,000 clones, more than 75% seen once. Input material: peripheral blood. These receptors came from a man aged 35 to 55 with active or convalescent COVID-19. Each CDR3 is given without its conserved first and last residue. Fields, in order: V gene, J gene, CDR3 protein.

>TRBV6-5|TRBJ1-2
ASSNRGGAHYT
>TRBV27|TRBJ2-7
ASSSQLLLDRQAPYEQY
>TRBV10-3|TRBJ1-2
AISDPQGARGGKSYGYT
>TRBV2|TRBJ2-3
ASSPRLAGGADTQY
>TRBV12-3/TRBV12-4|TRBJ1-6
ASRQGISPLH
>TRBV9|TRBJ1-1
ASSRGYAEAF
>TRBV7-9|TRBJ2-2
ASSSTRASGRTGELF
>TRBV10-3|TRBJ2-6
AISPGLSGANVLT
>TRBV2|TRBJ2-2
ASSHDRVGAGELF
>TRBV6-6|TRBJ1-6
ASSRTPRQPYNSPLH
>TRBV4-2|TRBJ1-2
ASSPEGQGGYGYT
>TRBV4-1|TRBJ1-5
ASSQAGSRSESQH
>TRBV3-1/TRBV3-2|TRBJ1-2
ASSVQGNYGYT
>TRBV9|TRBJ2-5
ASSPRGQGHQETQY
>TRBV7-2|TRBJ2-6
ASKEGPGANVLT
>TRBV5-8|TRBJ1-5
ASRDRLYSNQPQH
>TRBV3-1/TRBV3-2|TRBJ1-2
ASQDSNYGYT
>TRBV6-6|TRBJ1-1
ASRDLFGTGGTEAF
>TRBV5-4|TRBJ1-1
ASLRDRGSEAF